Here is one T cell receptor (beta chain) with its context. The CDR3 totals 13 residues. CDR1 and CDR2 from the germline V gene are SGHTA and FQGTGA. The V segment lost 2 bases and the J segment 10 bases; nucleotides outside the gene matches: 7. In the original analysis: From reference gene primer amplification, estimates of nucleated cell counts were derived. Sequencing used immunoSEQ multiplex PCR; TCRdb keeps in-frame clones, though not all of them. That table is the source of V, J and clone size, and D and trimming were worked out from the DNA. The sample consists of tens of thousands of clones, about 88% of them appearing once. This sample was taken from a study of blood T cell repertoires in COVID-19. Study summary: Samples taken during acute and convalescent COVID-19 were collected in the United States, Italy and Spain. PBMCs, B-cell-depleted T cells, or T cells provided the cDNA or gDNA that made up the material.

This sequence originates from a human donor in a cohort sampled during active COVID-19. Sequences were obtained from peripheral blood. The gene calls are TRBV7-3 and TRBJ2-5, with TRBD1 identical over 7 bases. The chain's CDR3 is CASSLGPDRVQYF. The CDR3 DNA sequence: TGTGCCAGCAGCTTAGGGCCAGACAGGGTCCAGTACTTC.